What follows are 22 T cell receptor beta chains derived from one specimen sequenced in a study of identical twins. In TCRdb, the 5' RACE reads were re-called with MiXCR into one record per CDR3 protein. Seen here are some 560,000 distinct CDR3 sequences, roughly 9.9% observed once, and the top ten hold 2.5% to 3.5%. These records were also assigned to another study, of yellow fever vaccine responses in identical twins.

The sample taken for sequencing was PBMCs. These receptors were taken from a woman younger than 35 in good health.

The genes are TRBV11-2 and TRBJ2-2; 11 nucleotides match TRBD2. This CDR3 spans 15 amino acids. Losses at the gene ends were 6 bases for V and 7 bases for J; bases not matched to a gene: 7. Germline V gene lookup returns CDR1 SGHAT and CDR2 FQNNGV. The CDR3 here is CASRQTSGSGGELFF. The CDR3 DNA reads TGTGCCAGCAGGCAAACTAGCGGGAGTGGCGGGGAGCTGTTTTTT.

This sequence joins TRBV12-3 or TRBV12-4 and TRBJ2-7; the D is unclear. Trimming took 1 base from V and 3 from J, leaving 13 bases between them. This CDR3 spans 15 amino acids. CDR3 coding DNA: TGTGCCAGCAGTTTAGGAGGAACGGAAGGCTACGAGCAGTACTTC. Residues: CASSLGGTEGYEQYF.

J is TRBJ2-6 and V is TRBV9, with TRBD2 as a possible D gene (5 bases). Germline values: CDR1 SGDLS, CDR2 YYNGEE. The V end was cut by 3 bases, the J end by 0 bases, with 13 bases between. CDR3 size: 17 residues. CDR3 protein: CASSAGPRGSGANVLTF. The CDR3 DNA is TGTGCCAGCAGCGCAGGCCCCCGGGGCTCTGGGGCCAACGTCCTGACTTTC.

The V and J genes are TRBV5-1 and TRBJ2-3; 9 bases are a match to TRBD2. Trimming took 0 bases from V and 6 from J; bases not matched to a gene: 8. The V gene's germline CDR1 is SGHRS and CDR2 YFSETQ. The CDR3 spans 16 residues. CDR3 bases: TGCGCCAGCAGCTTGGTGGTGGCGGGGGGGCTGGATACGCAGTATTTT. It encodes CASSLVVAGGLDTQYF.

This chain uses TRBV4-3 with TRBJ2-7; 7 bases align to TRBD2. There are 14 residues in the CDR3. CDR1 is LGHNA, CDR2 YSLEER, per germline. The J segment lost 3 bases and the V segment lost 4 bases, leaving 6 bases of the junction unmatched. In DNA form, the CDR3 reads TGCGCCAGCAGCCCAGAGCGGGAAGGCTACGAGCAGTACTTC. Residues: CASSPEREGYEQYF.

This clonotype was detected once. The chain links TRBV11-3 to TRBJ2-2; 8 bases match TRBD2. The CDR3 contains 16 residues. The V gene's germline CDR1 is SGHNT and CDR2 YENEEA. Trimming cost V 5 bases and J 2 bases; bases outside gene matches: 7. In nucleotides, the CDR3 is TGTGCCAGCAGCCAGAATAGCGGGACCAACACCGGGGAGCTGTTTTTT. This encodes CASSQNSGTNTGELFF.

V gene TRBV29-1 combines with J gene TRBJ2-4; tentative D call: TRBD1 (6 bases). The CDR3 totals 13 residues. CDR1 and CDR2 from the germline V gene are SQVTM and ANQGSEA. Trimming shortened V by 7 bases and J by 2 bases, and 12 bases separated the two germline ends. The CDR3 loop reads CSARTDSKNIQYF. The CDR3 DNA sequence: TGCAGCGCTCGGACAGATTCCAAAAACATTCAGTACTTC. Filled out from reference TRBV29-1 and TRBJ2-4, the complete variable domain reads SAVISQKPSRDICQRGTSLTIQCQVDSQVTMMFWYRQQPGQSLTLIATANQGSEATYESGFVIDKFPISRPNLTFSTLTVSNMSPEDSSIYLCSARTDSKNIQYFGAGTRLSVL.

Turning to this clonotype: This sequence may be a read error, since a much larger clone differs from it by one base. This rearrangement joins TRBV20-1 to TRBJ2-3; 9 nucleotides match TRBD2. CDR3 length: 17 amino acids. The germline CDR1 and CDR2 sequences are DFQATT and SNEGSKA (reference sequence). The V and J ends lost 2 bases and 1 base, in that order; junction bases with no gene match: 10. DNA of the CDR3: TGCAGTGCTAGACATCTAGCGGGATCTGAACGCACAGATACGCAGTATTTT. It is translated as CSARHLAGSERTDTQYF.

At least ten counts were recorded for this clonotype. The gene calls are TRBV10-3 and TRBJ2-1, with 10 bases fitting TRBD2. V was clipped by 5 bases and J by 7 bases; unmatched bases: 2. Germline-derived CDR1 and CDR2 are ENHRY and SYGVKD. The CDR3 extends over 13 amino acids. The DNA for the CDR3 is TGTGCCATCAGTAGCGGGAGGGCGAATGAGCAGTTCTTC. It specifies CAISSGRANEQFF.

This clonotype was observed a handful of times. The chain uses TRBV30 and TRBJ2-1; either TRBD1 or TRBD2 may fit D (6 bases each). The V and J ends lost 1 base and 6 bases respectively, with 10 bases between them. CDR3 size: 13 residues. From germline, CDR1 is GTSNPN and CDR2 SVGIG (reference sequence). The CDR3 sequence: CAWSEGGPNEQFF. As DNA, the CDR3 is TGTGCCTGGAGTGAGGGGGGTCCCAATGAGCAGTTCTTC.

This chain links TRBV7-6 with TRBJ2-1; TRBD1 might be the D (6 bases). Between the trimmed V and J ends, which lost 4 bases and 12 bases, there was a span of 25 bases. The CDR3 extends over 16 amino acids. The V gene's germline CDR1 is SGHVS and CDR2 FNYEAQ. Written as DNA, the CDR3 is TGTGCCAGCAGCTCACTCCCGGGACAACTCAGTCAGGGGCAGTTCTTC. Translation: CASSSLPGQLSQGQFF.

The chain joins TRBV15 to TRBJ2-7; 8 bases match TRBD1. After removal of 10 bases from V and 2 bases from J, the junction contained 10 bases not matched to a gene. The CDR3 loop spans 14 amino acids. Germline loops: CDR1 LNHNV, CDR2 YYDKDF (reference sequence). As DNA, the CDR3 is TGTGCCATCGTGAGGACAGGGAAAACCTACGAGCAGTACTTC. Translating it yields CAIVRTGKTYEQYF.

V is TRBV7-9 and J is TRBJ1-1; D might be TRBD1 (6 bases). V lost 5 bases to trimming and J lost 7 bases, with 11 bases between them. Per the germline V gene, CDR1 is SEHNR and CDR2 is FQNEAQ (reference sequence). The length of the CDR3 is 12 residues. CDR3 bases: TGTGCCAGCAGCGACCGGACAGTTGAAGCTTTCTTT. It yields the protein CASSDRTVEAFF.

This clonotype was seen many times. This chain uses TRBV12-5 with TRBJ2-1; 7 positions agree with TRBD2. The length of the CDR3 is 14 residues. Losses at the gene ends were 6 bases for V and 8 bases for J; bases not matched to a gene: 10. CDR1 is LGHNT, CDR2 FRNRAP, per germline. The CDR3 DNA reads as TGTGCTAGTGGCCCCGGACTAGTAAGCGATGAGCAGTTCTTC. As protein: CASGPGLVSDEQFF.

This clonotype has a count of ten or more. The V and J genes are TRBV5-1 and TRBJ1-6; D may be TRBD1 (6 bases). This CDR3 is 15 amino acids long. With 4 bases removed from V and 2 bases from J, the gap between germline ends came to 10 bases. CDR1 and CDR2 from the germline V gene are SGHRS and YFSETQ. CDR3 bases: TGCGCCAGCAGCAACGACAGGCCCTATAATTCACCCCTCCACTTT. Translation gives CASSNDRPYNSPLHF.

This clonotype was counted between two and nine times. The genes are TRBV4-1 and TRBJ2-1; D may be TRBD2 (5 bases). Trimming took off 0 bases at V and 6 bases at J, with 9 bases between the two ends. The CDR3 length is 14 residues. Germline values: CDR1 MGHRA, CDR2 YSYEKL. In DNA form, the CDR3 reads TGCGCCAGCAGCCAAGAGACGAGGGCCAATGAGCAGTTCTTC. It yields the protein CASSQETRANEQFF.

This clonotype was counted at least ten times. The chain uses TRBV5-1 and TRBJ2-1; 14 bases are a match to TRBD2. CDR1 is SGHRS, CDR2 YFSETQ, per germline. Unmatched junction bases numbered 9, after V lost 4 bases and J lost 6 bases. This CDR3 is built from 17 residues. CDR3 in DNA: TGCGCCAGCAGCCTGCCGACTAGCGGGGGGGCATCCAATGAGCAGTTCTTC. It translates to CASSLPTSGGASNEQFF. The full variable domain, its missing parts supplied by reference TRBV5-1 and TRBJ2-1, is KAGVTQTPRYLIKTRGQQVTLSCSPISGHRSVSWYQQTPGQGLQFLFEYFSETQRNKGNFPGRFSGRQFSNSRSEMNVSTLELGDSALYLCASSLPTSGGASNEQFFGPGTRLTVL.

This sequence joins TRBV18 and TRBJ2-7; D remains ambiguous. Trimming cost V 1 base and J 7 bases, with 11 bases left between them. This CDR3 has 13 amino acids. CDR1 and CDR2 from the germline V gene are KGHSH and LQKENI. CDR3 nucleotide sequence: TGTGCCAGCTCACCACGTCCCGTGGGGGAGCAGTACTTC. Its protein product is CASSPRPVGEQYF.

This clonotype has more than one count but fewer than ten. The chain joins TRBV27 to TRBJ2-5, with 8 nucleotides matching TRBD2. CDR1 MNHEY and CDR2 SMNVEV come from the germline V gene (reference sequence). The ends lost 6 bases at V and 7 bases at J; junction bases unmatched: 16. The CDR3 runs to 16 residues. The chain's CDR3 is CASSLHGPGGPGTQYF. The DNA of the CDR3 is TGTGCCAGCAGCCTCCATGGTCCGGGGGGGCCGGGGACCCAGTACTTC.

This chain links TRBV3-1 with TRBJ2-3, with 10 bases matching TRBD2. Germline-derived CDR1 and CDR2 are LGHDT and YNNKEL (reference sequence). CDR3 size: 16 residues. The V segment lost 4 bases and the J segment 0 bases; nucleotides outside the gene matches: 4. CDR3 sequence (DNA): TGTGCCAGCAGCCTCCAGACTAGCGGGAGCACAGATACGCAGTATTTT. This encodes CASSLQTSGSTDTQYF.

In its sample, this clonotype was seen a few times. The V call is TRBV7-2, the J call TRBJ2-5; 8 bases agree with TRBD1. The germline gives CDR1 SGHTA, CDR2 FQGNSA. V was clipped by 7 bases and J by 2 bases; unmatched bases: 9. The CDR3 covers 15 residues. The CDR3 region is CASNQGARPQETQYF. The CDR3 DNA sequence: TGTGCCAGCAACCAGGGGGCGCGCCCACAAGAGACCCAGTACTTC. Combining the CDR3 with reference TRBV7-2 and TRBJ2-5 gives the whole variable domain GAGVSQSPSNKVTEKGKDVELRCDPISGHTALYWYRQSLGQGLEFLIYFQGNSAPDKSGLPSDRFSAERTGGSVSTLTIQRTQQEDSAVYLCASNQGARPQETQYFGPGTRLLVL.

The rearrangement links TRBV12-3 or TRBV12-4 to TRBJ2-1; 10 positions agree with TRBD2. J was trimmed by 5 bases and V by 4 bases; bases with no gene match: 5. This CDR3 has 15 residues. DNA of the CDR3: TGTGCCAGCAGTTCCCAAGCGGGAGGGAACAATGAGCAGTTCTTC. Its translation is CASSSQAGGNNEQFF.